One TCR beta chain is described in this entry. Antigen specificity is unknown. Following a roughly 9-day culture, CD4+ T cells were purified. This person's SARS-CoV-2 infection, confirmed by PCR, occurred between March and December 2020. The cohort was immunized with two doses of either the BNT162b2 or mRNA-1273 vaccine. Fresh IL-2-containing medium replaced half the medium on days 3 and 7. The protocol was immunoSEQ multiplex PCR, while the TCRdb copy is restricted to in-frame clones and leaves out a portion. This table has some 40,000 clones, about 80% appearing once. This sample was included in a study of vaccination effects on CD4 cells after COVID-19. Study-level points and caveats: Infection- and vaccine-induced clones contracted markedly late after vaccination.

V lost 2 bases, J lost 3 bases, and 10 bases stayed unmatched. This CDR3 comprises 17 residues. Germline CDR1 MNHEY, CDR2 SVGEGT. The receptor's source is a human donor who had a prior SARS-CoV-2 infection. This specimen was CD4+ T cells from PBMCs cultured without peptide, taken after COVID-19 vaccination. The chain recombines TRBV6-2 or TRBV6-3 with TRBJ2-7; 10 positions agree with TRBD2. CDR3 nucleotide sequence: TGTGCCAGCAGTTACGCCCCTGGACTAGCGGAAAACTACGAGCAGTACTTC. It is translated as CASSYAPGLAENYEQYF.